These T cell receptor beta chains were read from a single sample in a study of blood T cell repertoires in COVID-19. The protocol was immunoSEQ multiplex PCR, while the TCRdb copy is restricted to in-frame clones and leaves out a portion. The repertoire includes some 200,000 clones, about nine tenths of them detected once, and 7.2% sits in the top ten. The source material was PBMCs or T cells enriched from blood (not recorded which). These receptors all stem from a man in his thirties or forties in a cohort exposed to, infected with or recovered from COVID-19 (not recorded which). CDR3s include the opening cysteine and the closing phenylalanine or tryptophan. The order of the fields is D gene, V gene, clone size, J gene, CDR3 DNA, CDR3 protein. D genes are given only for firm matches. Rows give clone size only sometimes, using once, few, many, or a class for an expanded clone.

>.|TRBV5-5|.|TRBJ2-5
TGTGCCAGCAGCCAGGGGCCTTGGGTAGAGACCCAGTACTTC
CASSQGPWVETQYF
>.|TRBV11-2|.|TRBJ2-3
TGTGCCAGCAATGGGGTGGGGAGGGGGATGTCCGATACGCAGTATTTT
CASNGVGRGMSDTQYF
>.|TRBV7-9|.|TRBJ2-5
TGTGCCAGCAGCCCGATGACAGGACAAGAGACCCAGTACTTC
CASSPMTGQETQYF
>.|TRBV18|.|TRBJ2-4
TGTGCCAGCTCACCACCTGGAAACAGTTTAGCCAAAAACATTCAGTACTTC
CASSPPGNSLAKNIQYF
>.|TRBV28|.|TRBJ1-3
TGTGCCAGCACTTATCCCCCTGGAAACACCATATATTTT
CASTYPPGNTIYF
>TRBD2|TRBV6-1|.|TRBJ2-7
TGTGCCAGCAGTGAAGAAGTCGGGACTAGCGGGAGATACGAGCAGTACTTC
CASSEEVGTSGRYEQYF
>TRBD2|TRBV9|few|TRBJ2-1
TGTGCCAGCAGCAGGGGACTAGCGGGAGTTTTCGATGAGCAGTTCTTC
CASSRGLAGVFDEQFF
>.|TRBV3-1/TRBV3-2|.|TRBJ1-4
TGTGCCAGCCTTTCCACAGGCGAAAAACTGTTTTTT
CASLSTGEKLFF
>.|TRBV7-3|.|TRBJ1-2
TGTGCCAGCAGCCCATCAGGGCGAGGCGGCTATGGCTACACCTTC
CASSPSGRGGYGYTF
>TRBD2|TRBV19|.|TRBJ2-3
TGTGCCAGTAGTATTTATCTCGCGGGAGACACAGATACGCAGTATTTT
CASSIYLAGDTDTQYF
>TRBD1|TRBV7-9|.|TRBJ1-2
TGTGCCACTACACCCGGACAGGGGGGATATGGCTACACCTTC
CATTPGQGGYGYTF
>TRBD2|TRBV5-1|.|TRBJ2-7
TGCGCCAGCAGCTTGGTTTCTAGCGGTACCTACGAGCAGTACTTC
CASSLVSSGTYEQYF
>.|TRBV9|.|TRBJ2-2
TGTGCCAGCAGCCCTCGGGGCACCGGGGAGCTGTTTTTT
CASSPRGTGELFF
>TRBD1|TRBV19|.|TRBJ2-1
TGTGCCAGTAGTCCCGGACAGGGGGCGGTTGAGCAGTTCTTC
CASSPGQGAVEQFF
>.|TRBV5-5|once|TRBJ2-2
TGTGCCAGCAGCGCCCGGGACACCAACACCGGGGAGCTGTTTTTT
CASSARDTNTGELFF
>.|TRBV3-1/TRBV3-2|.|TRBJ1-2
TGTGCCAGCAGCCAACCGAGCTACGGCTACACCTTC
CASSQPSYGYTF
>TRBD2|TRBV3-1/TRBV3-2|.|TRBJ2-1
TGTGCCAGCAGCTTATACAACGGGAGGGCCTACAATGAGCAGTTCTTC
CASSLYNGRAYNEQFF
>.|TRBV13|.|TRBJ2-5
TGTGCCAGCAGCTTAGTGGACGGGAAAGAACCATCAAAAGAGACCCAGTACTTC
CASSLVDGKEPSKETQYF
>.|TRBV7-2|.|TRBJ2-1
TGTGCCAGCAGCTTCGACAGCTACAATGAGCAGTTCTTC
CASSFDSYNEQFF
>TRBD1|TRBV19|.|TRBJ1-3
TGTGCCAGCAGGACAGGTACCTCCCGAAACACCATATATTTT
CASRTGTSRNTIYF
>TRBD2|TRBV6-5|.|TRBJ2-3
TGTGCCAGCAGTTACACGCTAGCGGAGAAGACAGATACGCAGTATTTT
CASSYTLAEKTDTQYF
>.|TRBV18|.|TRBJ1-4
TGTGCCAGCTCACCGACTGCAACTAATGAAAAACTGTTTTTT
CASSPTATNEKLFF